Below, 21 T cell receptor beta chains from the same sample are listed, as sequenced in a study of blood T cells in healthy people across ages. Then a second PCR, running roughly 7 to 11 cycles, was carried out with a sample-barcoded 5' primer and a J-beta primer mix. TCRdb used MiXCR to reprocess the 5' RACE reads, holding one entry per CDR3 protein. Among approximately 800,000 distinct CDR3 sequences, roughly 60% were seen once, and the ten largest hold 22%. Sample: blood. These receptors came from a man younger than 40 in good health.

The CDR3 is CASSPNYARSYEQYF. CDR3 coding DNA: TGTGCCAGCAGTCCCAATTACGCTCGCTCCTACGAGCAGTACTTC. This chain connects TRBV27 to TRBJ2-7, with unresolved D. Germline V gene data show CDR1 as MNHEY and CDR2 as SMNVEV (reference sequence). This CDR3 is 15 amino acids long. Trimming pared 5 bases from V and 0 bases from J, leaving 14 bases between.

The chain combines TRBV20-1 with TRBJ2-5; a weak D match, TRBD1 (5 bases). Gene TRBJ2-7 matches the end of the DNA better, so the J call may be wrong. The CDR3 totals 15 residues. Germline CDR1 is DFQATT and CDR2 is SNEGSKA (reference sequence). The DNA for the CDR3 is TGCAGTGCTAGGGTAGTCGGCAGGGCCATCGGCGAGCAGTACTTC. Translation: CSARVVGRAIGEQYF.

V and J are TRBV29-1 and TRBJ1-2, with 9 bases matching TRBD1. Trimming at V came to 4 bases and at J to 0 bases, leaving 9 bases not matched to a gene. The CDR3 runs to 16 residues. The germline CDR1 and CDR2 sequences are SQVTM and ANQGSEA. CDR3 protein: CSVVWWTGATNYGYTF. CDR3 bases: TGCAGCGTTGTTTGGTGGACAGGGGCCACTAACTATGGCTACACCTTC.

The rearrangement joins TRBV7-2 to TRBJ2-3, with D maybe TRBD2 (6 bases). V lost 6 bases to trimming and J lost 3 bases, with 13 bases between them. Per the germline V gene, CDR1 is SGHTA and CDR2 is FQGNSA. CDR3 length equals 14 residues. CDR3 nucleotides: TGTGCCAGCAGTACTAACGGGGGAACAGATACGCAGTATTTT. It encodes CASSTNGGTDTQYF.

The rearrangement joins TRBV6-1 to TRBJ2-7, with 10 bases lining up with TRBD2. Germline V gene sequence: CDR1 MNHNS, CDR2 SASEGT. This CDR3 comprises 14 residues. The J segment lost 3 bases and the V segment lost 5 bases, leaving 4 bases of the junction unmatched. This chain's CDR3 is CASSLGLANYEQYF. CDR3 bases: TGTGCCAGCAGTTTGGGACTAGCGAACTACGAGCAGTACTTC.

Only a few counts were recorded for this clonotype. The V gene is TRBV3-1, the J gene TRBJ1-2; a possible D gene is TRBD1 (5 bases). V gave up 2 bases and J gave up 8 bases, with 12 bases separating them. The CDR3 contains 13 residues. CDR1 LGHDT and CDR2 YNNKEL come from the germline V gene (reference sequence). This CDR3 reads CASSQTGTGGYTF. The CDR3 coding sequence is TGTGCCAGCAGCCAAACGGGGACTGGCGGCTACACCTTC.

The CDR3 sequence: CASGTLLTQYF. Here the CDR3 DNA reads TGTGCCAGCGGGACCTTACTGACCCAGTACTTC. The chain employs TRBV12-3 or TRBV12-4 and TRBJ2-4; D is tentatively TRBD1 or TRBD2 (5 bases each). The DNA end is more similar to TRBJ2-5, so the J call may be wrong. The CDR3 is 11 residues long.

J is TRBJ2-3 and V is TRBV7-9; no definite D call. V was trimmed by 2 bases and J by 2 bases, leaving 14 bases between them. Germline loops: CDR1 SEHNR, CDR2 FQNEAQ (reference sequence). The CDR3 extends over 16 amino acids. The CDR3 is CASSLFGNKHTDTQYF. The CDR3 coding sequence is TGTGCCAGCAGCTTATTCGGTAACAAGCACACAGATACGCAGTATTTT.

V and J are TRBV7-2 and TRBJ1-5; no definite D call. Trimming pared 1 base from V and 4 bases from J, leaving 8 bases between. The germline CDR1 and CDR2 sequences are SGHTA and FQGNSA. The CDR3 loop spans 14 amino acids. The CDR3 coding sequence is TGTGCCAGCAGCTTAGGTAGGAGGAATCAGCCCCAGCATTTT. It translates to CASSLGRRNQPQHF. The full variable domain, rest sourced from reference TRBV7-2 and TRBJ1-5, is GAGVSQSPSNKVTEKGKDVELRCDPISGHTALYWYRQSLGQGLEFLIYFQGNSAPDKSGLPSDRFSAERTGGSVSTLTIQRTQQEDSAVYLCASSLGRRNQPQHFGDGTRLSIL.

This chain connects TRBV28 to TRBJ2-3; 7 nucleotides match TRBD1. Germline V gives CDR1 MDHEN, CDR2 SYDVKM. The ends lost 10 bases at V and 1 base at J; junction bases unmatched: 5. The CDR3 loop spans 13 amino acids. CDR3 in DNA: TGTGCCACCCGGACAGGAGGCACAGATACGCAGTATTTT. This sequence encodes CATRTGGTDTQYF. Full variable domain (rest looked up from reference TRBV28 and TRBJ2-3): DVKVTQSSRYLVKRTGEKVFLECVQDMDHENMFWYRQDPGLGLRLIYFSYDVKMKEKGDIPEGYSVSREKKERFSLILESASTNQTSMYLCATRTGGTDTQYFGPGTRLTVL.

In DNA form, the CDR3 reads TGTGCCGCAAAGGACAGGGCGCCCTACGAGCAGTACTTC. Translating gives CAAKDRAPYEQYF. The J gene is TRBJ2-7, the V gene TRBV6-6; 8 bases match TRBD1. Germline V gives CDR1 MNHNY, CDR2 SVGAGI (reference sequence). This CDR3 is 13 amino acids long. After removal of 11 bases from V and 2 bases from J, the junction contained 8 bases not matched to a gene.

This clonotype was seen only a few times. V gene TRBV29-1 combines with J gene TRBJ2-4; D may be TRBD1 (6 bases). The J call may be mistaken, given a closer DNA end match to TRBJ2-5. In germline, CDR1 is SQVTM, CDR2 ANQGSEA. The CDR3 totals 13 residues. CDR3 in amino acids: CSVSRQAFETQYF. The CDR3 nucleotides are TGCAGCGTCTCGAGACAGGCGTTCGAGACCCAGTACTTC.

The V call is TRBV29-1, the J call TRBJ2-2, with D tentatively TRBD1 (5 bases). Germline V gives CDR1 SQVTM, CDR2 ANQGSEA. V was trimmed by 7 bases and J by 6 bases, leaving 15 bases between them. This CDR3 comprises 13 residues. The chain's CDR3 is CSALSQGAGELFF. The CDR3 nucleotides are TGCAGCGCCTTATCCCAGGGTGCCGGGGAGCTGTTTTTT.

V is TRBV7-9 and J is TRBJ2-7, with TRBD2 as a possible D gene (6 bases). V was shortened by 5 bases and J by 1 base, with 15 bases between the two germline ends. There are 15 residues in the CDR3. Germline CDR1 is SEHNR and CDR2 is FQNEAQ (reference sequence). The CDR3 loop is CASSRDSESSYEQYF. The CDR3 DNA reads TGTGCCAGCAGCCGGGACTCCGAGAGTTCCTACGAGCAGTACTTC.

The chain carries TRBV11-2 and TRBJ2-1, with a possible D match to TRBD2 (5 bases). The CDR3 is 11 amino acids. Per germline, CDR1 SGHAT and CDR2 FQNNGV. Trimming stripped 3 bases from V and 12 bases from J, with 9 bases between. The CDR3 is CASSFRERQFF. The CDR3 coding sequence is TGTGCCAGCAGCTTCCGGGAAAGGCAGTTCTTC.

This clonotype was recorded only once. The J gene is TRBJ2-7, the V gene TRBV29-1, with TRBD2 matching over 7 bases. Trimming cost V 1 base and J 9 bases; bases outside gene matches: 6. Germline values: CDR1 SQVTM, CDR2 ANQGSEA. The CDR3 sequence is 12 residues long. This chain's CDR3 is CSVEGEGTMQYF. As DNA, the CDR3 is TGCAGCGTTGAAGGGGAGGGGACCATGCAGTACTTC.

The sample holds many counts of this clonotype. The rearrangement joins TRBV7-2 to TRBJ2-7; D remains ambiguous. CDR3 length: 12 residues. V lost 5 bases, J lost 5 bases, and 10 bases lay in between. The germline CDR1 and CDR2 sequences are SGHTA and FQGNSA. The CDR3 region has the DNA TGTGCCAGCAGCCGCGTGGAAAACGAGCAGTACTTC. Amino acids: CASSRVENEQYF.

The CDR3 DNA reads as TGTGCCAGCAGCCAAGGTGACGGAGGACAGCCAAAACTGTTTTTT. This gives the protein CASSQGDGGQPKLFF. This sequence joins TRBV4-2 and TRBJ1-4; maybe TRBD1 (6 bases). This CDR3 contains 15 residues. The germline V and J ends were trimmed by 1 base and 10 bases, with 16 bases remaining between them. Germline V lookup: CDR1 LGHNA, CDR2 YNFKEQ.

Note on this clonotype: An end of the junction does not agree with germline; a read error may underlie this. J is TRBJ2-7 and V is TRBV6-2 or TRBV6-3; the match to TRBD2 covers 9 bases. The germline gives CDR1 MNHEY, CDR2 SVGEGT. The CDR3 is 16 residues long. The CDR3: CASSYSLERGDYVQYF. For the CDR3, the DNA is TGTGCCAGCAGTTACTCGTTGGAGCGGGGGGACTACGTGCAGTACTTC.

The chain links TRBV28 to TRBJ1-1, with a weak D call TRBD1 (5 bases). CDR1 MDHEN and CDR2 SYDVKM come from the germline V gene. V was pared by 1 base and J by 3 bases, with 9 bases between. The CDR3 is made up of 14 amino acids. CDR3 in DNA: TGTGCCAGCAGTTTATCGGGGGTAGACACTGAAGCTTTCTTT. Amino acids: CASSLSGVDTEAFF.

This clonotype was seen more than once but under ten times. The genes are TRBV6-1 and TRBJ2-7, with D uncertain. There are 11 residues in the CDR3. Trimming took off 6 bases at V and 2 bases at J, with 5 bases between the two ends. Germline values: CDR1 MNHNS, CDR2 SASEGT. CDR3 coding DNA: TGTGCCAGCAGGGGAACCTACGAGCAGTACTTC. Protein: CASRGTYEQYF.